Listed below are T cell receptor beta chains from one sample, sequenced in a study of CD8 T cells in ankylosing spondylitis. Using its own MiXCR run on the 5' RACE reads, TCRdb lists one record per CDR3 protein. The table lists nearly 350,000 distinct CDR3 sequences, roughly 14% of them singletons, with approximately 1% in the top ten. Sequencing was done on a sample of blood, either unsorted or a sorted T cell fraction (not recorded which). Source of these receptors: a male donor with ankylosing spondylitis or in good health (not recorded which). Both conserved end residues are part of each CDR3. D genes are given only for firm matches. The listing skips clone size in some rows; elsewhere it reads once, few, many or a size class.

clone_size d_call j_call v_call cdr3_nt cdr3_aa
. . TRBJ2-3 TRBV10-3 TGTGCCGCTACCGTTGAAGATACGCAGTATTTT CAATVEDTQYF
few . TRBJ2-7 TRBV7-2 TGTGCCAGCAGCACCCGGGGCGGAAACTCCTACGAGCAGTACTTC CASSTRGGNSYEQYF
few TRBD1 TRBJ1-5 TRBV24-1 TGTGCCACCAGTGATTCGACAGGGAATGTTTATCAGCCCCAGCATTTT CATSDSTGNVYQPQHF
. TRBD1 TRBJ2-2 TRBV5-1 TGCGCCAGCAGTTCCAGGGGGACAGGGGAACGCACCGGGGAGCTGTTTTTT CASSSRGTGERTGELFF
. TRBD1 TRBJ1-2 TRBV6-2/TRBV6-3 TGTGCCAGCAGTCCGCGGGACAGCGAATACACCTTC CASSPRDSEYTF
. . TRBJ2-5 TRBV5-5 TGTGCCAGCAGCCGGGACGCGCAGAAAGAGACCCAGTACTTC CASSRDAQKETQYF
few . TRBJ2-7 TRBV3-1 TGTGCCAGCAGCTCCGTCGGGTTGAGGTCCGGCGAGCAGTACTTC CASSSVGLRSGEQYF
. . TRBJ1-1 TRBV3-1 TGTGCCAGCAGCCGGGAGAGTGAAGCTTTCTTT CASSRESEAFF
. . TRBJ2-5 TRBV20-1 TGCAGTGCTAGAGCCGCCTCGTCCCAGTCCCGAGAGACCCAGTACTTC CSARAASSQSRETQYF
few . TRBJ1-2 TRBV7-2 TGTGCCAGCAGCTTAGGGGCAGGGCAAAGCTATGGCTACACCTTC CASSLGAGQSYGYTF
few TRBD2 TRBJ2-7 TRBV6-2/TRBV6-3 TGTGCCAGCATGGTTAGCGGGAGTAGCTACGAGCAGTACTTC CASMVSGSSYEQYF
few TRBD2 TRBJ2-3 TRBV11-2 TGTGCCAGCAGCTCTCTAGCGGGGGCCAGCACAGATACGCAGTATTTT CASSSLAGASTDTQYF
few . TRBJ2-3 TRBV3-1 TGTGCCAGCAGCCAAGACCTAGATACGCAGTATTTT CASSQDLDTQYF
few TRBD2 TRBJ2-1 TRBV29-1 TGCAGCGTCCAACCCGGGGGGGCGGGTTACAATGAGCAGTTCTTC CSVQPGGAGYNEQFF
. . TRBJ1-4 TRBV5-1 TGCGCCAGCAGCTTGGCAGCCCGGCCTGAAAAACTGTTTTTT CASSLAARPEKLFF
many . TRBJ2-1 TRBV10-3 TGTGCCATCAGTGGGGACAACTACAATGAGCAGTTCTTC CAISGDNYNEQFF
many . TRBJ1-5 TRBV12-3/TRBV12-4 TGTGCCAGCAGTTTTCAGGGGAATCAGCCCCAGCATTTT CASSFQGNQPQHF
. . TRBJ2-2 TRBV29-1 TGCAGCGGCCGGGACCCGGAGAACACCGGGGAGCTGTTTTTT CSGRDPENTGELFF
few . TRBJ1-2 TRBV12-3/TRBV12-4 TGTGCCAGCAGTTTACAAGCCACCTACACCTTC CASSLQATYTF
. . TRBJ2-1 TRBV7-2 TGTGCCAGCAGCTCCCCGCGTGGCACAGGCAGATACAATGAGCAGTTCTTC CASSSPRGTGRYNEQFF
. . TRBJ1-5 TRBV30 TGTGCCTGGAGGGGGAGGGTGGGCAATCAGCCCCAGCATTTT CAWRGRVGNQPQHF
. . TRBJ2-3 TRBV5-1 TGCGCCAGCTCTGAGCTAGAGGGATACGCCCTTGGTACGCAGTATTTT CASSELEGYALGTQYF
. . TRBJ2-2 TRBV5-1 TGCGCCAGCAGCTTAAGCCCCTACACCGGGGAGCTGTTTTTT CASSLSPYTGELFF
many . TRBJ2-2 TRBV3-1 TGTGCCAGCAGCCAAGCTAACACCGGGGAGCTGTTTTTT CASSQANTGELFF
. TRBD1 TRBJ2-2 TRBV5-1 TGCGCCAGCAGCCCCTGGGACAGGGAATCCCCTAACACCGGGGAGCTGTTTTTT CASSPWDRESPNTGELFF
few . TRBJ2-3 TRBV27 TGTGCCAGCAGTTTATACTCCAGTGATACGCAGTATTTT CASSLYSSDTQYF
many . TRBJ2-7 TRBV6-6 TGTGCCAGCGGACGAGGGTACGAGCAGTACTTC CASGRGYEQYF
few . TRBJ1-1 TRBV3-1 TGTGCCAGCGCTAGGGGTGCTGAAGCTTTCTTT CASARGAEAFF
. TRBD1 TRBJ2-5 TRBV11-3 TGTGCCAGCAGCCGTACGGGACAGGGGAAGGAGACCCAGTACTTC CASSRTGQGKETQYF
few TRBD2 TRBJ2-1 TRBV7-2 TGTGCCAGCAGCTCGACTAGCGGTTCAAACAATGAGCAGTTCTTC CASSSTSGSNNEQFF
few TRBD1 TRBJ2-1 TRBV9 TGTGCCAGCAGCGTAGCAACAGGGGCCTACAATGAGCAGTTCTTC CASSVATGAYNEQFF
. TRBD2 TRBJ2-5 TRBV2 TGTGCCAGCTGTTTAAGGACTAGCGGACACGCGATGGGAAAGACCCAGTACTTC CASCLRTSGHAMGKTQYF
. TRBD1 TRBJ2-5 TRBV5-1 TGCGCCAGCAGCCGATACGGGACAGCCCTGAAAGAGACCCAGTACTTC CASSRYGTALKETQYF
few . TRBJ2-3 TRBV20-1 TGCAGTGCGAGAGATCAGGGTTTGTCAGATACGCAGTATTTT CSARDQGLSDTQYF
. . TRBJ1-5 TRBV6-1 TGTGCCAGCAGTACGGGGTATAGCAATCAGCCCCAGCATTTT CASSTGYSNQPQHF
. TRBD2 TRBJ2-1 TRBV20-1 TGCAGTGCTAGAGATACAGCGGGAGGAGGGTTCTTC CSARDTAGGGFF
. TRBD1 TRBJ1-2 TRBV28 TGTGCCAGCGGCACGGGACAGGGGTCTCCCCTAAGGAGCTACACCTTC CASGTGQGSPLRSYTF
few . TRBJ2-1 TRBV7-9 TGTGCCAGCAGCCAATCCTTACGGGGAGAGCAGTTCTTC CASSQSLRGEQFF
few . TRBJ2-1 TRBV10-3 TGTGCCACCGCAGGGAATGAGCAGTTCTTC CATAGNEQFF
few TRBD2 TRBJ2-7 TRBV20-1 TGCAGTGCTAGAGGTGGGACTAGCGGGAGCTGGTCCTACGAGCAGTACTTC CSARGGTSGSWSYEQYF
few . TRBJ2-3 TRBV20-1 TGCAGTGCTAGAGATTTCGGGCTAGAGAGCCCCGGAGATACGCAGTATTTT CSARDFGLESPGDTQYF
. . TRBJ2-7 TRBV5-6 TGTGCCAGCAGTACTCACCCCTACGAGCAGTACTTC CASSTHPYEQYF